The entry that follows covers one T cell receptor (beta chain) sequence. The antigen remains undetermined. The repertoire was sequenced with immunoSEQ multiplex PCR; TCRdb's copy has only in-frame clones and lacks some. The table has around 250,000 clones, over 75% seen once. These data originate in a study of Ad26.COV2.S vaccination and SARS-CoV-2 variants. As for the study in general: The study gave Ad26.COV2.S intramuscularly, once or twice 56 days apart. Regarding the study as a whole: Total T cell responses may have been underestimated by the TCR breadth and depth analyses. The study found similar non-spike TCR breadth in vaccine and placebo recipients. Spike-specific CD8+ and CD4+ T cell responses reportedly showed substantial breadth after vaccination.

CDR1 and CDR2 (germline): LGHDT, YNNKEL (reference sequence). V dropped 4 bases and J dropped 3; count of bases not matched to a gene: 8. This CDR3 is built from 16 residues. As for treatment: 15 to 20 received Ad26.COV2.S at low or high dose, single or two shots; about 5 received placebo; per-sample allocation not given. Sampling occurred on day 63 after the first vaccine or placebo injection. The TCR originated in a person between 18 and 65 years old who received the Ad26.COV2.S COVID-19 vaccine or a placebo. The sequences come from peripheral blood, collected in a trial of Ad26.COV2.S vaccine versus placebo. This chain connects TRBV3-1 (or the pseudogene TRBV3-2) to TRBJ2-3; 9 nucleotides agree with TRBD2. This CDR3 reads CASSPHGSGSTDTQYF. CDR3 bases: TGTGCCAGCAGCCCCCATGGTAGCGGGAGTACAGATACGCAGTATTTT.